Shown below are 20 T cell receptor beta chains from a single sample sequenced in a study of PD-1 blockade in classical Hodgkin lymphoma (TCRdb year 2020). Library prep was done by the immunoSEQ multiplex PCR assay. TCRdb re-hosts the immuneACCESS table, in-frame sequences only. Its copies lack some clones; in the studies checked, an unresolved V gene accounts for under half of them, and the cause for the rest is not known. Counted in this sample were around 31,000 clones; around 92% of them appeared once. The ten largest clones represent roughly 0.35% of the sample. According to the study, the label for this sample's time point signals: newly diagnosed, previously untreated cHL patient sample. Magnetic negative selection with a Miltenyi CD4+ T cell isolation kit was used to purify CD4+ T cells from thawed PBMCs. Sample: CD4+ T cells from blood. These receptor sequences come from a human donor with classical Hodgkin lymphoma.

V is TRBV30 and J is TRBJ1-2; D call uncertain. This CDR3 is 11 amino acids long. CDR1 GTSNPN and CDR2 SVGIG come from the germline V gene (reference sequence). V lost 5 bases to trimming and J lost 8 bases, with 12 bases between them. Here the CDR3 DNA reads TGTGCCTGGGGGTATTTTGGGGGCTACACCTTC. Translation gives CAWGYFGGYTF. The whole variable domain, remainder taken from reference TRBV30 and TRBJ1-2, is SQTIHQWPATLVQPVGSPLSLECTVEGTSNPNLYWYRQAAGRGLQLLFYSVGIGQISSEVPQNLSASRPQDRQFILSSKKLLLSDSGFYLCAWGYFGGYTFGSGTRLTVV.

This clone was seen only a few times. At one end the junction does not follow the germline gene, possibly because of a read error. The chain links TRBV7-9 to TRBJ1-2, with D perhaps TRBD1 (5 bases). Germline V gives CDR1 SEHNR, CDR2 FQNEAQ (reference sequence). CDR3 length equals 14 residues. The CDR3 loop reads CASSLEGRDYGYTF. The CDR3 DNA is TGTGCCAGCAGCTTAGAGGGCAGGGACTACGGCTACACCTTC.

The chain links TRBV30 to TRBJ2-5; a possible D gene is TRBD1 (6 bases). The DNA matches TRBJ2-7 better at its end, which makes the J call doubtful. CDR1 and CDR2 (germline): GTSNPN, SVGIG (reference sequence). CDR3 size: 15 residues. The CDR3: CAYTEQLGGFYEQYF. CDR3 nucleotide sequence: TGTGCCTACACTGAACAACTAGGGGGATTCTACGAGCAGTACTTC.

For this clone: Additional DNA sequences in this sample encode the identical CDR3. The chain is built from TRBV7-6 and TRBJ1-6, with 10 bases aligning to TRBD1. Unmatched junction bases numbered 3, after V lost 5 bases and J lost 5 bases. The CDR3 sequence is 15 residues long. Germline CDR1 is SGHVS and CDR2 is FNYEAQ. The CDR3 spells CASSRGQGDNSPLHF. CDR3 bases: TGTGCCAGCAGCCGAGGACAGGGGGATAATTCACCCCTCCACTTT.

The chain carries TRBV28 and TRBJ2-1; 10 bases agree with TRBD2. Looked up from germline, CDR1 is MDHEN and CDR2 is SYDVKM. The CDR3 is made up of 17 amino acids. Losses at the gene ends were 6 bases for V and 6 bases for J; bases not matched to a gene: 14. The chain's CDR3 is CASSSPAGASGSNEQFF. CDR3 sequence (DNA): TGTGCCAGCAGCTCCCCTGCCGGGGCTAGCGGGAGCAATGAGCAGTTCTTC.

J is TRBJ2-7 and V is TRBV7-2; D remains unclear. V was pared by 1 base and J by 2 bases, with 9 bases between. CDR1 and CDR2 (germline): SGHTA, FQGNSA. The CDR3 covers 14 residues. The DNA for the CDR3 is TGTGCCAGCAGCTTAGACTATCCCCCCTACGAGCAGTACTTC. It is translated as CASSLDYPPYEQYF.

This clone was counted a single time. In DNA, the CDR3 is TGTGCCAGCAGCCGTACTAGCGGGGTCCCGGAGCAGTTCTTC. It specifies CASSRTSGVPEQFF. The rearrangement uses TRBV7-8 and TRBJ2-1, with TRBD2 matching 10 bases. V shed 5 bases and J 10 bases; nucleotides not matched to a gene: 8. From germline, CDR1 is SGHVS and CDR2 FQNEAQ. This CDR3 has 14 residues.

The V gene is TRBV19, the J gene TRBJ1-5, with D unresolved. The CDR3 is 14 amino acids. V was trimmed by 8 bases and J by 0 bases, leaving 11 bases between them. Germline V gene sequence: CDR1 LNHDA, CDR2 SQIVND (reference sequence). The CDR3 region is CASEYYASNQPQHF. The CDR3 DNA is TGTGCCAGTGAATACTATGCTAGCAATCAGCCCCAGCATTTT.

In this sample, this clone turned up a few times. This chain uses TRBV30 with TRBJ1-2, with D tentatively TRBD1 (6 bases). V lost 7 bases and J 7 bases, leaving 7 bases between the germline ends. Germline CDR1 reads GTSNPN; CDR2 reads SVGIG (reference sequence). The length of the CDR3 is 9 residues. CDR3 region: CALDSGYTF. DNA of the CDR3: TGTGCCTTGGACAGTGGCTACACCTTC.

V gene TRBV19 combines with J gene TRBJ2-5, with 8 bases aligning to TRBD2. Looked up from germline, CDR1 is LNHDA and CDR2 is SQIVND (reference sequence). The CDR3 sequence is 14 residues long. The junction had 3 bases not matched to a gene; V was cut back by 3 bases and J by 3 bases. The CDR3: CASSIGTSKETQYF. CDR3 sequence (DNA): TGTGCCAGTAGTATTGGGACTAGTAAAGAGACCCAGTACTTC.

The CDR3 DNA is TGTGCCAGTAGTTCCTCTAGCGGGAGTTGGACAGATACGCAGTATTTT. Translation gives CASSSSSGSWTDTQYF. The chain carries TRBV19 and TRBJ2-3; 10 nucleotides agree with TRBD2. V shed 5 bases and J 3 bases; nucleotides not matched to a gene: 8. The V gene's germline CDR1 is LNHDA and CDR2 SQIVND (reference sequence). CDR3 size: 16 residues. Complete variable domain (other parts from reference TRBV19 and TRBJ2-3): DGGITQSPKYLFRKEGQNVTLSCEQNLNHDAMYWYRQDPGQGLRLIYYSQIVNDFQKGDIAEGYSVSREKKESFPLTVTSAQKNPTAFYLCASSSSSGSWTDTQYFGPGTRLTVL.

V and J are TRBV9 and TRBJ1-2; 7 bases map to TRBD1. CDR3 size: 12 residues. CDR1 is SGDLS and CDR2 is YYNGEE in the germline V gene. V dropped 4 bases and J dropped 11; count of bases not matched to a gene: 8. The CDR3 region has the DNA TGTGCCAGCAGCCCCCAACAGGGGCGGTACACCTTC. Translating gives CASSPQQGRYTF.

The chain combines TRBV28 with TRBJ2-5; possible D gene TRBD2, 6 bases. The DNA end favors TRBJ2-7, so the J call may be wrong. Germline values: CDR1 MDHEN, CDR2 SYDVKM. The CDR3 totals 12 residues. The CDR3 loop is CASSTSFHEQYF. DNA of the CDR3: TGTGCCAGCAGTACTAGCTTCCACGAGCAGTACTTC.

The chain combines TRBV29-1 with TRBJ2-7; maybe TRBD2 (6 bases). CDR1 and CDR2 (germline): SQVTM, ANQGSEA. Trimming took off 4 bases at V and 3 bases at J, with 10 bases between the two ends. The CDR3 sequence is 12 residues long. CDR3 in amino acids: CSVGREHYEQYF. The CDR3 DNA reads TGCAGCGTTGGGAGGGAGCACTACGAGCAGTACTTC.

CDR3 loop: CASSEGTASGRSDTQYF. DNA of the CDR3: TGTGCCAGCAGTGAGGGCACGGCTAGCGGGAGGTCAGATACGCAGTATTTT. V and J are TRBV2 and TRBJ2-3; TRBD2 matches at 11 bases. The CDR3 covers 17 residues. Trimming at V came to 3 bases and at J to 4 bases, leaving 9 bases not matched to a gene. CDR1 and CDR2 from the germline V gene are SNHLY and FYNNEI. The whole variable domain, filled in from reference TRBV2 and TRBJ2-3, reads EPEVTQTPSHQVTQMGQEVILRCVPISNHLYFYWYRQILGQKVEFLVSFYNNEISEKSEIFDDQFSVERPDGSNFTLKIRSTKLEDSAMYFCASSEGTASGRSDTQYFGPGTRLTVL.

V gene TRBV11-2 combines with J gene TRBJ2-1, with 12 nucleotides matching TRBD2. Losses at the gene ends were 5 bases for V and 10 bases for J; bases not matched to a gene: 6. The germline V gene encodes CDR1 SGHAT and CDR2 FQNNGV. The CDR3 has 14 amino acids. CDR3 bases: TGTGCCAGCAGCACGACTAGCGGGAGTGTAGAGCAGTTCTTC. This sequence encodes CASSTTSGSVEQFF.

This clone has more than one count but fewer than ten. V is TRBV5-1 and J is TRBJ1-2; 7 positions agree with TRBD1. The CDR3 loop spans 14 amino acids. CDR1 is SGHRS and CDR2 is YFSETQ in the germline V gene. V lost 5 bases and J lost 8; bases outside the gene matches: 12. The CDR3 protein is CASSLSPGQRGYTF. CDR3 sequence (DNA): TGCGCCAGCAGTTTATCACCGGGACAGCGAGGCTACACCTTC.

The V and J genes are TRBV7-8 and TRBJ2-3, with TRBD1 identical over 10 bases. CDR1 is SGHVS and CDR2 is FQNEAQ in the germline V gene. The CDR3 runs 17 residues. V was pared by 5 bases and J by 1 base, with 9 bases of the junction left unmatched. CDR3 in DNA: TGTGCCAGCAGCCGGGACAGGGGAAGTTTGGGCACAGATACGCAGTATTTT. It is translated as CASSRDRGSLGTDTQYF.

This clone showed up just once. The V call is TRBV11-2, the J call TRBJ2-7; 7 bases line up with TRBD2. Germline CDR1 is SGHAT and CDR2 is FQNNGV. This CDR3 has 15 residues. V lost 1 base, J lost 5 bases, and 8 bases stayed unmatched. The CDR3 DNA follows: TGTGCCAGCAGCTTAGTTCGCGGGAGTGGCCACGAGCAGTACTTC. Its protein product is CASSLVRGSGHEQYF.

V is TRBV5-8 and J is TRBJ2-1; 15 bases match TRBD2. The CDR3 loop spans 15 amino acids. Germline V CDR1 and CDR2: SGHTS, YDEGEE. Losses at the gene ends were 7 bases for V and 7 bases for J; bases not matched to a gene: 6. The CDR3 nucleotides read TGTGCCAGCGGAGCCGGGACTAGCGGGAGGAATGAGCAGTTCTTC. Its protein is CASGAGTSGRNEQFF.